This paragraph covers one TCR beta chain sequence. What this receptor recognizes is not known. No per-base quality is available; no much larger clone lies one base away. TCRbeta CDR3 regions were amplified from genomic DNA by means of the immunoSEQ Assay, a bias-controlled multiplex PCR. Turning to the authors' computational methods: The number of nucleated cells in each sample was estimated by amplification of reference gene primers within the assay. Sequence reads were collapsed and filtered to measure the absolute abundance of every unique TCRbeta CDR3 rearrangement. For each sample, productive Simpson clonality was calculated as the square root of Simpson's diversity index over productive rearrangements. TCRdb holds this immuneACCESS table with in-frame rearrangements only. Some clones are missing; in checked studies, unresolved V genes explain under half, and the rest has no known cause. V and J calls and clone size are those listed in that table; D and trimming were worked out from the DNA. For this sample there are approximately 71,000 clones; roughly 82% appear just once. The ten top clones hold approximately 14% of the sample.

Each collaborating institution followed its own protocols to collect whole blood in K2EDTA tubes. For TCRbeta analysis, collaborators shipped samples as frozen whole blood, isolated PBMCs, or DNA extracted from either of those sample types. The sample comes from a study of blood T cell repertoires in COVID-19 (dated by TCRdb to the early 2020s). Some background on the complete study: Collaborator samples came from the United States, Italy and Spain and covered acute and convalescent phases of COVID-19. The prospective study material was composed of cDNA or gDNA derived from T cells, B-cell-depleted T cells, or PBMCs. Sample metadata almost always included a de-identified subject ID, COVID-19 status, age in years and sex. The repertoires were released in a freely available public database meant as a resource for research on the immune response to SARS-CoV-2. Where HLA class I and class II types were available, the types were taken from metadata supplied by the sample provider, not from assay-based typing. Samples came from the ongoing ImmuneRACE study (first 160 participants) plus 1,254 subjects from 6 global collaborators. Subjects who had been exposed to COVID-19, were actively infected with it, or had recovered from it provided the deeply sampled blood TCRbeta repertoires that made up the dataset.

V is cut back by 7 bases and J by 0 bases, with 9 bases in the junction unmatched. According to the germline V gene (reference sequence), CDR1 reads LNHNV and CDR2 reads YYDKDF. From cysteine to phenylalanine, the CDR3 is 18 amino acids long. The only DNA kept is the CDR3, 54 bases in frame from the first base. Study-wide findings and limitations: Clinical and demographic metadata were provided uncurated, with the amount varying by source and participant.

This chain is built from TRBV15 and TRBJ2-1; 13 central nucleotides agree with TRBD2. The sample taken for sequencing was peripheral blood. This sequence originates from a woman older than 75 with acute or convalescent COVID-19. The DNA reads TGTGCCACCAAAACGGGACTAGCGGGACTTAGCTCCTACAATGAGCAGTTCTTC. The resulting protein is CATKTGLAGLSSYNEQFF.